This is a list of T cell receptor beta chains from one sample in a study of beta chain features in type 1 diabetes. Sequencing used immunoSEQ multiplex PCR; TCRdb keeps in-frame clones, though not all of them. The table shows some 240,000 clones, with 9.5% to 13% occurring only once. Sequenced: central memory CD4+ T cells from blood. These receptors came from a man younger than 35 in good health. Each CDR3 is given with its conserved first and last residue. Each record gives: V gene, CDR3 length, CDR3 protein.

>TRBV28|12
CASSDPLETQYF
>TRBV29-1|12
CSVVRRDLGYTF
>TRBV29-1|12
CSVSRDRGLAFF
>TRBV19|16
CASSPPGRSNRNEQFF
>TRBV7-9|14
CASSLVEGYTEAFF
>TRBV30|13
CAWSPPRNEKLFF
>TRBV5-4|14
CASSLSGRSGELFF
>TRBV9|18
CASSFSRALAARTDTQYF
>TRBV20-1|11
CSAGVEAEAFF
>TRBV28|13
CASSLYKAAQQYF
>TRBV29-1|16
CSARTPLAEVRNEQFF
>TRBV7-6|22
CASSLALYGTSDPRLNTDTQYF
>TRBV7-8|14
CASSSRQGSYEQYF
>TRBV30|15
CAWSFQGASSYEQYF
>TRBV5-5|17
CASSPLQLGSTYNEQFF
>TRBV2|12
CASRKIADEQYF
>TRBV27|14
CASSLIGLEQPQHF
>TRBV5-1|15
CASSLVGSGAYEQYF
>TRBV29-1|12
CSVDGSVNEQFF
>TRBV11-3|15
CASSLVSGGYNEQFF
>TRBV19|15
CASSRVRDGYYEQYF
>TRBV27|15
CASSPSGPGNQPQHF
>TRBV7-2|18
CASSLDPFGGRLRETQYF
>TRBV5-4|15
CASSGVGAASDTQYF
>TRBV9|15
CASSWGTSGHNEQFF
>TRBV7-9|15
CASSLARGGIGEQFF
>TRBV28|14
CASSITGHNQPQHF